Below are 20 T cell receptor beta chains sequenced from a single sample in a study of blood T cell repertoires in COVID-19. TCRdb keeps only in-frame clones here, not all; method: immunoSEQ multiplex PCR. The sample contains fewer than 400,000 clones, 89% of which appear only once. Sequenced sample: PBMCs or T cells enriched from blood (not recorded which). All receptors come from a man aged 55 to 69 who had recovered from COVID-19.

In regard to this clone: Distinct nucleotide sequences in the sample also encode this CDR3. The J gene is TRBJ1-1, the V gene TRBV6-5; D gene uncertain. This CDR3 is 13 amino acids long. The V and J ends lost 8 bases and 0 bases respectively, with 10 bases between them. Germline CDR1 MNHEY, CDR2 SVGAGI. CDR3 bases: TGTGCCAGCTCGAGACAACTGAACACTGAAGCTTTCTTT. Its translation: CASSRQLNTEAFF.

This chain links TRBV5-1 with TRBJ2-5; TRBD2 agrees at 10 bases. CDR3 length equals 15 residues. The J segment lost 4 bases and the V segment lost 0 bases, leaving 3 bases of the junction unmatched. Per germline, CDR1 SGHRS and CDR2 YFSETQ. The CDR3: CASSLASSGRETQYF. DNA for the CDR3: TGCGCCAGCAGCTTGGCATCTAGCGGGAGAGAGACCCAGTACTTC.

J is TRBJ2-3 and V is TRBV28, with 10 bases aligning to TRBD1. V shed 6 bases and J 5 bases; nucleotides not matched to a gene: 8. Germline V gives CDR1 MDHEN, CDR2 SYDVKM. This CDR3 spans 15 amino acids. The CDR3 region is CASRSRDRGRDTQYF. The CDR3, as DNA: TGTGCCAGCAGATCCAGAGACAGGGGGCGAGATACGCAGTATTTT.

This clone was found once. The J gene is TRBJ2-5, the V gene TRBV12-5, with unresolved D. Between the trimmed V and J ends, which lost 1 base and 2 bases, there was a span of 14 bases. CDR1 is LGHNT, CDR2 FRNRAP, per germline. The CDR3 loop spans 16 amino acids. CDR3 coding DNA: TGTGCTAGTGGTTTGGGAAGTCTCGTACAACAAGAGACCCAGTACTTC. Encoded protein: CASGLGSLVQQETQYF. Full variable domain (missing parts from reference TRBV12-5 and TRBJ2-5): DARVTQTPRHKVTEMGQEVTMRCQPILGHNTVFWYRQTMMQGLELLAYFRNRAPLDDSGMPKDRFSAEMPDATLATLKIQPSEPRDSAVYFCASGLGSLVQQETQYFGPGTRLLVL.

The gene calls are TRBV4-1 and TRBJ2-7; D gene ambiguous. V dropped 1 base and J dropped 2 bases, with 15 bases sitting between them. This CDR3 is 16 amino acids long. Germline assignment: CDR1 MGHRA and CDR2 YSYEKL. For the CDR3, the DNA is TGCGCCAGCAGCCAAGGGCCCAGGCCAGATACCTACGAGCAGTACTTC. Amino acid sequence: CASSQGPRPDTYEQYF.

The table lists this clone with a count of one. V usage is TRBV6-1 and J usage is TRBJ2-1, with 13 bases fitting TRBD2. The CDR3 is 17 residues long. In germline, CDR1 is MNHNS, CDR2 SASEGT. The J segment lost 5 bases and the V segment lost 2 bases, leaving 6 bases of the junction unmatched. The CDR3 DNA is TGTGCCAGCAGTGAAAGTGTAGGACTAGCGGGGGACAATGAGCAGTTCTTC. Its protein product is CASSESVGLAGDNEQFF.

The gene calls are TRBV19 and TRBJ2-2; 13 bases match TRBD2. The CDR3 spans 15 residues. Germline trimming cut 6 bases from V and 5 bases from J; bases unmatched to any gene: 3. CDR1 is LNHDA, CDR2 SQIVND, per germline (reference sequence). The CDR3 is CASRKTSGRTGELFF. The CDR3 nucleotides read TGTGCCAGTAGAAAGACTAGCGGGAGGACCGGGGAGCTGTTTTTT.

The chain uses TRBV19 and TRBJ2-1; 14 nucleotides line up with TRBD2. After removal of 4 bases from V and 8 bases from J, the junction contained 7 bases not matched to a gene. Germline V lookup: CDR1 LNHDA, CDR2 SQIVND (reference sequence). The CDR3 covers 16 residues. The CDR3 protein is CASSTPGLAGGYEQFF. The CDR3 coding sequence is TGTGCCAGTAGTACCCCTGGACTAGCGGGGGGCTATGAGCAGTTCTTC.

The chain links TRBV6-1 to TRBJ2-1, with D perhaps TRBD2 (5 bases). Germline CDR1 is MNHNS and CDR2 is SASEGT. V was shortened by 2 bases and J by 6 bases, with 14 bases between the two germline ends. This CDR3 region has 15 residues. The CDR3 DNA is TGTGCCAGCAGTGAATTAACCAACGGAGGCAATGAGCAGTTCTTC. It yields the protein CASSELTNGGNEQFF.

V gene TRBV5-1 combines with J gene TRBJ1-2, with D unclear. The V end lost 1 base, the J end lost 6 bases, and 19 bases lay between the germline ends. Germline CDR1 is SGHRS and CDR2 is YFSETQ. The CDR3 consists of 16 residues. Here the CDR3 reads CASSLSVGAGEHGYTF. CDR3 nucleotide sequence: TGCGCCAGCAGCTTGTCGGTTGGAGCTGGAGAGCATGGCTACACCTTC.

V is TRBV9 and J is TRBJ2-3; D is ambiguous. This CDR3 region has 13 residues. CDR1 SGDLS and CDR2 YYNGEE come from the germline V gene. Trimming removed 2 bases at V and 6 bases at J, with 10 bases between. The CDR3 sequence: CASSVLPRDTQYF. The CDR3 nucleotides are TGTGCCAGCAGCGTCCTCCCCAGGGATACGCAGTATTTT.

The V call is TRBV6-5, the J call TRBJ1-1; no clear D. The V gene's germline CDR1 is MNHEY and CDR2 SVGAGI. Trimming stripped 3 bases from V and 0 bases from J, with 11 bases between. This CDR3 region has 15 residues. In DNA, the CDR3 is TGTGCCAGCAGTTATTTCTATTCTATGAACACTGAAGCTTTCTTT. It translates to CASSYFYSMNTEAFF.

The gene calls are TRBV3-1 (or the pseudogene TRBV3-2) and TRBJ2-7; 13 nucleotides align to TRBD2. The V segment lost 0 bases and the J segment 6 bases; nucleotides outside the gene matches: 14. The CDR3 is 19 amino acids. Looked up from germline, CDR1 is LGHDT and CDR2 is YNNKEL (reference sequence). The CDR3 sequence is CASSQEGRMAGLAGVEQYF. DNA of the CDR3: TGTGCCAGCAGCCAAGAAGGACGTATGGCTGGACTAGCGGGAGTCGAGCAGTACTTC.

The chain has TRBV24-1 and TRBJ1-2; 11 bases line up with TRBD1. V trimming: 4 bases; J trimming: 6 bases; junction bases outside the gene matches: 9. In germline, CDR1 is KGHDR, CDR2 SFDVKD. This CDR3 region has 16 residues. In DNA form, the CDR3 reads TGTGCCACCAGTGAAAGATGGACAGGGGGCGCGGATGGCTACACCTTC. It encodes CATSERWTGGADGYTF.

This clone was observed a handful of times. The CDR3, as DNA: TGTGCCAGCAGATACCGGACAGAAAGAGATACGCAGTATTTT. It translates to CASRYRTERDTQYF. The chain carries TRBV6-5 and TRBJ2-3; D may be TRBD1 (6 bases). This CDR3 contains 14 residues. The germline V gene encodes CDR1 MNHEY and CDR2 SVGAGI. Deletions cut 6 bases from V and 5 bases from J, with 15 bases between.

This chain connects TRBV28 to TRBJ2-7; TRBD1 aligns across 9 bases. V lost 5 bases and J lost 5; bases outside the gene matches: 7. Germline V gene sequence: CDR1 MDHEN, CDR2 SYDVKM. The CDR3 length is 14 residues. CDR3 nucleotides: TGTGCCAGCAGTCTCCGGGACAGGGTCCACGAGCAGTACTTC. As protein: CASSLRDRVHEQYF.

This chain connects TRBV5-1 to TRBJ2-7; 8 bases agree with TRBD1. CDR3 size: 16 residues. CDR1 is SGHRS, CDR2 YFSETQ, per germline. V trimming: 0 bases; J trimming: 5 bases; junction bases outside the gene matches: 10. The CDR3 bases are TGCGCCAGCAGCTTGGGGACAGGGTTGACCTTGAACGAGCAGTACTTC. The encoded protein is CASSLGTGLTLNEQYF.

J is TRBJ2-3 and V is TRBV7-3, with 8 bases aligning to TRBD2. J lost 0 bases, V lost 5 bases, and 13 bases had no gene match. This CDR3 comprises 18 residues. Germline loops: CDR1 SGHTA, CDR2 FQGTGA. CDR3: CASSPTLVSSGSTDTQYF. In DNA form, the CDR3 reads TGTGCCAGCAGCCCAACCTTGGTCTCTAGCGGGAGCACAGATACGCAGTATTTT.

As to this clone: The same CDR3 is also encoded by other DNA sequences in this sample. The CDR3, as DNA: TGTGCCAGCTCACCGAGACAGGGTACCTACGAGCAGTACTTC. It encodes CASSPRQGTYEQYF. V gene TRBV18 combines with J gene TRBJ2-7; TRBD1 aligns across 7 bases. The CDR3 sequence is 14 residues long. The germline gives CDR1 KGHSH, CDR2 LQKENI. V shed 3 bases, J shed 2 bases, and the junction held 4 bases outside the gene matches.

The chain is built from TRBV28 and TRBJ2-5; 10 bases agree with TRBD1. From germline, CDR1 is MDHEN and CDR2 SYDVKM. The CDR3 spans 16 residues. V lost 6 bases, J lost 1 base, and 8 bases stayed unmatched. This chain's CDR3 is CASRSDRGRAQETQYF. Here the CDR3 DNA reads TGTGCCAGCAGGTCCGACAGGGGGCGCGCCCAAGAGACCCAGTACTTC.